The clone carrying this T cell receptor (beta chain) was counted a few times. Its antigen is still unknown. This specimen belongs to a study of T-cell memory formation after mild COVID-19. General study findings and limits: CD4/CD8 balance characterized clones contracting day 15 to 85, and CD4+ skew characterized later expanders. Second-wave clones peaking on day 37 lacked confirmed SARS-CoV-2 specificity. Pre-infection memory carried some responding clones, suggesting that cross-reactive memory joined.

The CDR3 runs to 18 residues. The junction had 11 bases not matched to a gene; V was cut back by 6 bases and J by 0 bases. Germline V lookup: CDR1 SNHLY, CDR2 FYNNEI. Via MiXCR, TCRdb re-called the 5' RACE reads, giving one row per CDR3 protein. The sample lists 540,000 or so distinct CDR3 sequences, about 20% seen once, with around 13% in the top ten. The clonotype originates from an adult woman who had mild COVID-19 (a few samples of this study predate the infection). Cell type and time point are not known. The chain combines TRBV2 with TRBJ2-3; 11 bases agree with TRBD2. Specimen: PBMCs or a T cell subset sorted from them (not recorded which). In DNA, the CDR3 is TGTGCCAGCAGAGATCGCCATCTAGCGGGGGGAAGCACAGATACGCAGTATTTT. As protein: CASRDRHLAGGSTDTQYF.